This is a list of T cell receptor beta chains from one sample in a study of T cells in Graves' hyperthyroidism and ophthalmopathy. Each CDR3 protein gets one entry after TCRdb re-called the multiplex PCR reads with MiXCR. The data show approximately 330,000 distinct CDR3 sequences, 20% to 25% seen once. Sequencing input: blood. Receptor source: a woman aged 50 to 60 with Graves' hyperthyroidism. CDR3s include the opening cysteine and the closing phenylalanine or tryptophan. Each record gives: J gene, V gene, CDR3 protein.

j_call: TRBJ2-1
v_call: TRBV11-2
cdr3_aa: CASSLRQGAGNEQFF

j_call: TRBJ1-2
v_call: TRBV19
cdr3_aa: CASTPGRSWGYTF

j_call: TRBJ2-3
v_call: TRBV13
cdr3_aa: CASSLLPRASDTQYF

j_call: TRBJ1-2
v_call: TRBV2
cdr3_aa: CASSEARAYGYTF

j_call: TRBJ2-1
v_call: TRBV11-3
cdr3_aa: CASSLDVGTSPRFF

j_call: TRBJ2-7
v_call: TRBV12-3/TRBV12-4
cdr3_aa: CASRRGLAGVEQYF

j_call: TRBJ1-2
v_call: TRBV12-3/TRBV12-4
cdr3_aa: CASSLGTEFYGYTF

j_call: TRBJ2-5
v_call: TRBV14
cdr3_aa: CASSLMTGNWETQYF

j_call: TRBJ1-2
v_call: TRBV10-3
cdr3_aa: CAISESGQTNYGYTF

j_call: TRBJ1-5
v_call: TRBV2
cdr3_aa: CASKMGRWYSNQPQHF

j_call: TRBJ2-5
v_call: TRBV2
cdr3_aa: CASTDRGHGTQYF

j_call: TRBJ2-3
v_call: TRBV6-5
cdr3_aa: CASSYDPNRDTQYF

j_call: TRBJ2-5
v_call: TRBV20-1
cdr3_aa: CSAKGAREYQETQYF

j_call: TRBJ2-2
v_call: TRBV12-3/TRBV12-4
cdr3_aa: CASSLGRNTGELFF

j_call: TRBJ2-2
v_call: TRBV20-1
cdr3_aa: CSARAGANTGELFF

j_call: TRBJ2-3
v_call: TRBV19
cdr3_aa: CASSPVGGRVDTQYF

j_call: TRBJ2-2
v_call: TRBV6-1
cdr3_aa: CASDSGRGTGELFF

j_call: TRBJ2-1
v_call: TRBV9
cdr3_aa: CASSFAMGSYNEQFF

j_call: TRBJ1-2
v_call: TRBV12-3/TRBV12-4
cdr3_aa: CASRTATYGYTF

j_call: TRBJ2-1
v_call: TRBV28
cdr3_aa: CASSLEPSGNNEQFF

j_call: TRBJ2-1
v_call: TRBV11-3
cdr3_aa: CASSLDLSLGTGYNEQFF

j_call: TRBJ2-3
v_call: TRBV4-1
cdr3_aa: CASSQEGRSSGYTQYF

j_call: TRBJ2-1
v_call: TRBV19
cdr3_aa: CASSPPGQIYNEQFF

j_call: TRBJ1-5
v_call: TRBV28
cdr3_aa: CASSDTRGQGTRQPQHF

j_call: TRBJ2-1
v_call: TRBV7-9
cdr3_aa: CASSLVIAGANEQFF

j_call: TRBJ2-3
v_call: TRBV30
cdr3_aa: CAWKSGPDTQYF

j_call: TRBJ1-2
v_call: TRBV11-3
cdr3_aa: CASSPTSAGGGGYTF

j_call: TRBJ1-1
v_call: TRBV9
cdr3_aa: CASSVGGRTGNTEAFF

j_call: TRBJ2-1
v_call: TRBV2
cdr3_aa: CASIPSVHNEQFF

j_call: TRBJ2-3
v_call: TRBV20-1
cdr3_aa: CSAVTSGGTDTQYF

j_call: TRBJ2-2
v_call: TRBV10-3
cdr3_aa: CAISVGSTGELFF

j_call: TRBJ1-2
v_call: TRBV6-6
cdr3_aa: CASSYSLSGAYGYTF

j_call: TRBJ1-2
v_call: TRBV18
cdr3_aa: CASSPGAVTGYGYTF

j_call: TRBJ2-7
v_call: TRBV12-3/TRBV12-4
cdr3_aa: CASSIGRRSYEQYF

j_call: TRBJ1-6
v_call: TRBV18
cdr3_aa: CASSPDPPTANSPLHF

j_call: TRBJ1-2
v_call: TRBV3-1
cdr3_aa: CASSQGAIGQGNYGYTF

j_call: TRBJ2-1
v_call: TRBV24-1
cdr3_aa: CATSDLAGGGNEQFF